These T cell receptor beta chains were read from a single sample in a study of Graves' ophthalmopathy and Graves' hyperthyroidism. Each CDR3 protein gets one entry after TCRdb re-called the multiplex PCR reads with MiXCR. The table lists around 660,000 distinct CDR3 sequences, about 41% of them singletons. Material for sequencing was peripheral blood. All receptors come from an adult man with Graves' ophthalmopathy. CDR3s include the opening cysteine and the closing phenylalanine or tryptophan. The order of the fields is V gene, J gene, CDR3 protein.

V: TRBV2
J: TRBJ1-2
CDR3: CATGTRAPYGYTF

V: TRBV10-3
J: TRBJ1-2
CDR3: CAIRTGGQGNYGYTF

V: TRBV5-8
J: TRBJ1-2
CDR3: CASNTADRNYGYTF

V: TRBV29-1
J: TRBJ1-4
CDR3: CSSLGGRPAHEKLFF

V: TRBV29-1
J: TRBJ2-5
CDR3: CSVLTSGRARRLEETQYF

V: TRBV7-9
J: TRBJ2-7
CDR3: CASSFGAPYEQYF

V: TRBV3-1
J: TRBJ1-2
CDR3: CASSFRTLFSDYTF

V: TRBV14
J: TRBJ2-5
CDR3: CASSQDLVRGETQYF

V: TRBV11-2
J: TRBJ2-7
CDR3: CASSLDHPSGRYEQYF

V: TRBV25-1
J: TRBJ1-2
CDR3: CASSESRDGNTF

V: TRBV15
J: TRBJ1-5
CDR3: CATSGLAWTGNQPQHF

V: TRBV2
J: TRBJ2-5
CDR3: CATSGQGNNQPQYF

V: TRBV9
J: TRBJ2-5
CDR3: CASSAGWGGAETQYF

V: TRBV12-3/TRBV12-4
J: TRBJ1-1
CDR3: CASRSGRDTEAFF

V: TRBV20-1
J: TRBJ2-6
CDR3: CSARVPEGSGANVLTF

V: TRBV20-1
J: TRBJ2-5
CDR3: CSAGDRGRETQYF

V: TRBV7-2
J: TRBJ1-1
CDR3: CASSLDELTGEAFF

V: TRBV7-2
J: TRBJ1-4
CDR3: CASSLQQGATNEKLFF

V: TRBV12-3/TRBV12-4
J: TRBJ1-4
CDR3: CASSWGTGNEKLFF

V: TRBV6-8
J: TRBJ2-7
CDR3: CASSYGKPSYEQYF

V: TRBV2
J: TRBJ2-7
CDR3: CASSERTGVIYEQYF

V: TRBV2
J: TRBJ2-7
CDR3: CASTGDSYEQYF

V: TRBV5-1
J: TRBJ2-7
CDR3: CASRPGTEEQYF

V: TRBV25-1
J: TRBJ1-2
CDR3: CASSEGTDYNYGYTF

V: TRBV6-1
J: TRBJ1-1
CDR3: CASSPNDRLEAFF

V: TRBV7-9
J: TRBJ1-6
CDR3: CASSSRADNSPLHF

V: TRBV29-1
J: TRBJ2-7
CDR3: CSVATSGRGDEQYF

V: TRBV4-2
J: TRBJ1-2
CDR3: CASSQDQAGGFDYGYTF

V: TRBV24-1
J: TRBJ1-5
CDR3: CATSDTGGVGNQPQHF

V: TRBV5-1
J: TRBJ2-2
CDR3: CASSFAGSDGGELFF

V: TRBV7-9
J: TRBJ2-2
CDR3: CASSLQQAGGGGELFF

V: TRBV25-1
J: TRBJ2-7
CDR3: CASSVLGVGEYF

V: TRBV12-3/TRBV12-4
J: TRBJ1-1
CDR3: CASRTDTNTEAFF

V: TRBV29-1
J: TRBJ2-7
CDR3: CSVEAGSLSYEQYF

V: TRBV2
J: TRBJ2-7
CDR3: CASSGDLAYEQYF

V: TRBV27
J: TRBJ1-6
CDR3: CASSLSKEGSPLHF

V: TRBV12-3/TRBV12-4
J: TRBJ1-2
CDR3: CASRRQGGYGYTF

V: TRBV10-3
J: TRBJ2-2
CDR3: CASNPGTGVVGELFF

V: TRBV19
J: TRBJ2-5
CDR3: CASSIGNARQETQYF

V: TRBV10-3
J: TRBJ2-7
CDR3: CASSFWGADEQYF

V: TRBV20-1
J: TRBJ1-4
CDR3: CSARDRLGLDEKLFF

V: TRBV10-2
J: TRBJ1-3
CDR3: CASSELGLSGNTIYF

V: TRBV6-6
J: TRBJ2-5
CDR3: CASSTRQGYQETQYF

V: TRBV7-9
J: TRBJ1-2
CDR3: CASSFPSYPNYGYTF

V: TRBV25-1
J: TRBJ2-5
CDR3: CASSASAPGQEQETQYF

V: TRBV29-1
J: TRBJ1-6
CDR3: CSVEGTGMDNSPLHF

V: TRBV6-5
J: TRBJ2-7
CDR3: CASRRSGGLYEQYF

V: TRBV9
J: TRBJ2-7
CDR3: CASSARLDYEQYF

V: TRBV13
J: TRBJ1-4
CDR3: CASSSPVGGLGEKLFF

V: TRBV7-8
J: TRBJ1-2
CDR3: CASSPRDRGYGYTF

V: TRBV20-1
J: TRBJ1-2
CDR3: CSASSAGTGVYGYTF

V: TRBV19
J: TRBJ1-5
CDR3: CASRDRGAGNQPQHF

V: TRBV19
J: TRBJ1-2
CDR3: CASATGGKGNYGYTF

V: TRBV30
J: TRBJ2-7
CDR3: CAWSVDRAWEQYF